This T cell receptor beta chain is from a study of T cells in Graves' hyperthyroidism and ophthalmopathy. V lost 2 bases to trimming and J lost 4 bases; unmatched junction nucleotides: 8. Germline V gene lookup returns CDR1 GTSNPN and CDR2 SVGIG (reference sequence). This CDR3 is built from 17 residues. Researchers amplified the TCR beta CDR3 regions from RNA transcripts. Initially, a first-round RT-PCR of the TCR CDR3 employed the HTBI primer set. From the multiplex PCR reads, TCRdb called clonotypes with MiXCR, one entry per CDR3 protein. Altogether 450,000 to 600,000 distinct CDR3 sequences are present, about 20% being singletons, with the ten largest covering roughly 44%. This clonotype came up a few times.

The source material was blood. This clonotype originated in a man aged 35-49 years with Graves' ophthalmopathy. This chain links TRBV30 with TRBJ2-2, with 12 bases that match TRBD2. This chain's CDR3 is CAWSPPRTSGTTGELFF. Here the CDR3 DNA reads TGTGCCTGGAGTCCCCCTAGGACTAGCGGGACCACCGGGGAGCTGTTTTTT.